The text below deals with one TCR beta chain. This sample stems from a study of blood T cell repertoires in COVID-19. Data came from immunoSEQ multiplex PCR; TCRdb stores just in-frame clones and leaves some out. The table records around 220,000 clones, approximately 80% of them present only once. The CDR3 is 13 residues long. Germline V CDR1 and CDR2: MNHEY, SVGAGI. V lost 6 bases and J lost 6; bases outside the gene matches: 7. V is TRBV6-5 and J is TRBJ2-7; 8 positions agree with TRBD1. The sample consisted of PBMCs or T cells enriched from blood (not recorded which). The receptor's source is a middle-aged woman with acute COVID-19. CDR3 DNA: TGTGCCAGCAGCCCCGGACAGGGTGCCGAGCAGTACTTC. Protein sequence: CASSPGQGAEQYF.